This TCR beta chain appears in the sequencing data of a study of siplizumab effects on memory and regulatory T cells. Whole-study findings and limits: Naive T cells were seen as more diverse than memory cells and as major alloresponse contributors. Significant reduction of alloreactive sequences traceable to unstimulated CD4+ memory cells was observed with siplizumab. The suppressive capacity of proliferating Tregs from siplizumab cultures remained unconfirmed.

TCR templates numbering 80,000 to 100,000 were assayed per sample. Assay used: immunoSEQ multiplex PCR; TCRdb lists only in-frame clones, some missing. The table has over 65,000 clones, 93% seen once; the top ten hold 4.5% to 5%. About this clone itself: The antigen is unknown.

With 1 base removed from V and 2 bases from J, the gap between germline ends came to 8 bases. Germline V gene sequence: CDR1 LNHNV, CDR2 YYDKDF (reference sequence). CDR3 length equals 15 residues. The source material was CD8+ T cells sorted from blood. The TCR originated in a human donor in good health. This chain links TRBV15 with TRBJ2-2; a possible D gene is TRBD1 (5 bases). The CDR3, as DNA: TGTGCCACCAGCAGAGGTGACAGAAACACCGGGGAGCTGTTTTTT. Its translation is CATSRGDRNTGELFF.